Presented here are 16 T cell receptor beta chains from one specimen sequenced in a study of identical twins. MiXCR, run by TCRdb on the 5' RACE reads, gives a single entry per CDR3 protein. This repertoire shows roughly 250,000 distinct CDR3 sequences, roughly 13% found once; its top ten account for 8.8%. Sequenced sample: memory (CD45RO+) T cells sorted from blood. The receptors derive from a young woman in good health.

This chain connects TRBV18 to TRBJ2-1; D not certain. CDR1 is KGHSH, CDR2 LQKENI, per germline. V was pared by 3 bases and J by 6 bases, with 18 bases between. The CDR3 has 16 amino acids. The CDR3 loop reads CASSPLMEQTSNEQFF. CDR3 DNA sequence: TGTGCCAGCTCACCGCTCATGGAACAGACAAGCAATGAGCAGTTCTTC.

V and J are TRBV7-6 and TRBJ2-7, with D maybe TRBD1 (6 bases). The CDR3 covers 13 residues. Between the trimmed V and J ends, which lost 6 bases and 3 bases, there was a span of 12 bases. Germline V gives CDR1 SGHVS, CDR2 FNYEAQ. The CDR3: CASSRTEYYEQYF. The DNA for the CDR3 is TGTGCCAGCAGTCGGACAGAATACTACGAGCAGTACTTC.

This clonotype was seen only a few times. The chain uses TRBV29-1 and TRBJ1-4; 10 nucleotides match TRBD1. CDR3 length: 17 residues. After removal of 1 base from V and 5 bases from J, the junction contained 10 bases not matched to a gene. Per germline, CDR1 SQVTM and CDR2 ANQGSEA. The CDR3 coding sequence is TGCAGCGTTGAAGTACCGGGACAGGGGTTCCCGAATGAAAAACTGTTTTTT. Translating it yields CSVEVPGQGFPNEKLFF. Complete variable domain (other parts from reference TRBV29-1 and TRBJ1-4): SAVISQKPSRDICQRGTSLTIQCQVDSQVTMMFWYRQQPGQSLTLIATANQGSEATYESGFVIDKFPISRPNLTFSTLTVSNMSPEDSSIYLCSVEVPGQGFPNEKLFFGSGTQLSVL.

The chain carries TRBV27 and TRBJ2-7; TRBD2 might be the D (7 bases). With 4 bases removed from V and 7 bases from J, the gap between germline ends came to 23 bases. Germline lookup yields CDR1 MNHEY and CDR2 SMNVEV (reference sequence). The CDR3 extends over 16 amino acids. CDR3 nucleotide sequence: TGTGCCAGCAGTTCTTTCGCGGGGGCGGGGGTTCGGGAGCAGTACTTC. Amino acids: CASSSFAGAGVREQYF.

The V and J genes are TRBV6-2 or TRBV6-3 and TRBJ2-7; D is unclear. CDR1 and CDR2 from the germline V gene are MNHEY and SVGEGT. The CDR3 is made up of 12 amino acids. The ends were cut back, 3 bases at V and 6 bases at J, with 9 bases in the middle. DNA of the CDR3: TGTGCCAGCAGTTATGGCAAACTCGAGCAGTACTTC. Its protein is CASSYGKLEQYF.

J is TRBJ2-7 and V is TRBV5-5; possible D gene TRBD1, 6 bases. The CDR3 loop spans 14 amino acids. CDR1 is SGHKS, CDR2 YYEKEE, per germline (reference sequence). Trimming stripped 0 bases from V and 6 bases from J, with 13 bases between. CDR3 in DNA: TGTGCCAGCAGCTTGGCCTGGGACATTTCCGAGCAGTACTTC. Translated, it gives CASSLAWDISEQYF.

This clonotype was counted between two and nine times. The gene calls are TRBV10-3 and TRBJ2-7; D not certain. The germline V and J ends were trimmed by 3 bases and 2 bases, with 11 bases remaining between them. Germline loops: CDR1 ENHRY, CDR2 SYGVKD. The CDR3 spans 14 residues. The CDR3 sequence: CAISDHPEPYEQYF. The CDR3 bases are TGTGCCATCAGTGATCACCCCGAACCCTACGAGCAGTACTTC.

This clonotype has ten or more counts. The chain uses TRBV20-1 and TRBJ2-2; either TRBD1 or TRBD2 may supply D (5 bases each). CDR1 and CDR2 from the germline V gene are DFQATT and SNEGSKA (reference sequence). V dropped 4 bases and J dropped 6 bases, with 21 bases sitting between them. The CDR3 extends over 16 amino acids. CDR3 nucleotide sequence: TGCAGTGCTACAAGTCCGGGGATCGAAGGGGCCGGGGAGCTGTTTTTT. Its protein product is CSATSPGIEGAGELFF.

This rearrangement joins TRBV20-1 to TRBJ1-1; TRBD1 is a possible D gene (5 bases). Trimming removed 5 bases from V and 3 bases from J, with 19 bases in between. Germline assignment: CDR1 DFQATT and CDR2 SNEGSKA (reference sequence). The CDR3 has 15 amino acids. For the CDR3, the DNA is TGCAGTGCTCTGACAGATGGGGCCGGCTACACTGAAGCTTTCTTT. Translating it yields CSALTDGAGYTEAFF.

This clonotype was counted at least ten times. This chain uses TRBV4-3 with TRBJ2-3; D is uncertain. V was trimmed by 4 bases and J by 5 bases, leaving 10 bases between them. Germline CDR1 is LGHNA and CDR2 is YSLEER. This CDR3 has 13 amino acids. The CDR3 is CASSPGGGDTQYF. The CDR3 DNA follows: TGCGCCAGCAGCCCCGGCGGCGGAGATACGCAGTATTTT.

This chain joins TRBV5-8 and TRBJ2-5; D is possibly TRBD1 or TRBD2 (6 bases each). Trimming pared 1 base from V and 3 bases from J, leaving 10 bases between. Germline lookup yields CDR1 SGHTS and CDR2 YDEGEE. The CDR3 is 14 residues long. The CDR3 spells CASSLSGAEETQYF. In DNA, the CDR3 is TGTGCCAGCAGCTTGTCGGGGGCAGAAGAGACCCAGTACTTC.

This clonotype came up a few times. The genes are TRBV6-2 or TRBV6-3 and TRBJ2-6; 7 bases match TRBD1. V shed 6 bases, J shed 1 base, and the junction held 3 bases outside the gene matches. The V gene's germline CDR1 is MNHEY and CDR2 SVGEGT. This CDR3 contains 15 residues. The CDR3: CASRAQGSGANVLTF. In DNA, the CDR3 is TGTGCCAGCAGGGCACAGGGGTCTGGGGCCAACGTCCTGACTTTC.

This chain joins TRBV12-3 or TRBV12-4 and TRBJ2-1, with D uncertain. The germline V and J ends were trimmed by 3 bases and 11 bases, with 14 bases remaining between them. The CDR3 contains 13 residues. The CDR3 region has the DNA TGTGCCAGCAGTTTCCCCTCAGCCGGTCAGCAGTTCTTC. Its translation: CASSFPSAGQQFF.

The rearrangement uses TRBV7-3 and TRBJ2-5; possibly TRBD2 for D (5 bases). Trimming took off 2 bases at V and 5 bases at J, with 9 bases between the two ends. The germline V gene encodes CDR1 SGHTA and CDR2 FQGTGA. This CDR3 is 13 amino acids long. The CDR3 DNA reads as TGTGCCAGCAGCTTAGATTGGGAGGAGACCCAGTACTTC. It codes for CASSLDWEETQYF.

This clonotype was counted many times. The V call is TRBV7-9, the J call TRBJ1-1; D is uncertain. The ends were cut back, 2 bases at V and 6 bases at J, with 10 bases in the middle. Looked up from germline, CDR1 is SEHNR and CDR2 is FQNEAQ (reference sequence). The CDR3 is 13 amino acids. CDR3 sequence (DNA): TGTGCCAGCAGCTTACCCGGGAGGCCTGAAGCTTTCTTT. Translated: CASSLPGRPEAFF.

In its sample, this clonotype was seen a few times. The CDR3 DNA reads TGTGCCAGCAGTGAATGGGGACTAGCGGGGACCAAAGAGACCCAGTACTTC. Its protein is CASSEWGLAGTKETQYF. The chain uses TRBV6-1 and TRBJ2-5; 13 bases map to TRBD2. The CDR3 is 17 amino acids. The trim removed 2 bases at V and 3 bases at J, leaving 6 bases unmatched. Germline V gene data show CDR1 as MNHNS and CDR2 as SASEGT.